The 24 T cell receptor beta chains below were found in one sample sequenced in a study of blood T cell repertoires in COVID-19. Produced via immunoSEQ multiplex PCR; TCRdb's table is partial and in-frame only. The sample shows about 260,000 clones, around 86% of them seen only once. Sequencing input: peripheral blood. All receptors come from a man aged 40-49 years who had recovered from COVID-19.

The chain recombines TRBV11-3 with TRBJ2-3; TRBD1 is a possible D gene (7 bases). V was trimmed by 5 bases and J by 6 bases, leaving 18 bases between them. CDR1 SGHNT and CDR2 YENEEA come from the germline V gene. This CDR3 region has 15 residues. CDR3 sequence: CASSGGTEQRDTQYF. The CDR3 DNA sequence: TGTGCCAGCAGCGGAGGGACAGAGCAACGGGATACGCAGTATTTT.

J is TRBJ2-7 and V is TRBV21-1; the table assigns TRBD2, which was not confirmed against the DNA. TRBV21-1 is listed as a pseudogene. CDR3 length equals 22 residues. DNA of the CDR3: TGTGCCAGCAGCAAAAACGGGTTCCCGTGGCGTCCTCACTTGGGTGGGTCCTACGAGCAGTACTTC. Its translation is CASSKNGFPWRPHLGGSYEQYF.

The chain combines TRBV7-2 with TRBJ2-1; perhaps TRBD2 as D (6 bases). Germline loops: CDR1 SGHTA, CDR2 FQGNSA. V lost 3 bases and J 5 bases, leaving 14 bases between the germline ends. This CDR3 spans 15 amino acids. The CDR3 region has the DNA TGTGCCAGCAGCTTGGGACTTTCAACAAACAATGAGCAGTTCTTC. Translating it yields CASSLGLSTNNEQFF.

V gene TRBV11-2 combines with J gene TRBJ1-5; 7 nucleotides agree with TRBD1. The germline V gene encodes CDR1 SGHAT and CDR2 FQNNGV. The trim removed 1 base at V and 4 bases at J, leaving 10 bases unmatched. The CDR3 spans 17 residues. The CDR3 DNA is TGTGCCAGCAGCTTAGCTAGGTCCGGGACAGAGAATCAGCCCCAGCATTTT. It yields the protein CASSLARSGTENQPQHF. Full variable domain (missing parts from reference TRBV11-2 and TRBJ1-5): EAGVAQSPRYKIIEKRQSVAFWCNPISGHATLYWYQQILGQGPKLLIQFQNNGVVDDSQLPKDRFSAERLKGVDSTLKIQPAKLEDSAVYLCASSLARSGTENQPQHFGDGTRLSIL.

The chain recombines TRBV4-1 with TRBJ2-5, with no clear D. V was cut by 4 bases and J by 2 bases, with 8 bases left in between. The CDR3 spans 13 residues. In germline, CDR1 is MGHRA, CDR2 YSYEKL. CDR3 amino acids: CASSRSRQETQYF. DNA for the CDR3: TGCGCCAGCAGCCGTTCGAGACAAGAGACCCAGTACTTC.

The chain combines TRBV18 with TRBJ1-1; D remains ambiguous. The CDR3 consists of 13 residues. Germline CDR1 is KGHSH and CDR2 is LQKENI. The germline V and J ends were trimmed by 1 base and 1 base, with 4 bases remaining between them. The CDR3 loop reads CASSPLKNTEAFF. The DNA of the CDR3 is TGTGCCAGCTCACCACTAAAGAACACTGAAGCTTTCTTT.

The rearrangement joins TRBV11-2 to TRBJ1-2, with D tentatively TRBD1 (6 bases). This CDR3 is 15 amino acids long. V was cut by 5 bases and J by 5 bases, with 18 bases left in between. Germline CDR1 reads SGHAT; CDR2 reads FQNNGV. The CDR3 spells CASSRARGARYGYTF. CDR3 in DNA: TGTGCCAGCAGCCGTGCTCGGGGGGCGCGGTATGGCTACACCTTC.

The chain recombines TRBV4-3 with TRBJ1-2; D perhaps matches TRBD1 (6 bases). CDR1 and CDR2 (germline): LGHNA, YSLEER. V lost 0 bases and J lost 3, with 11 bases in between. The CDR3 is made up of 15 amino acids. The CDR3 DNA reads as TGCGCCAGCAGCCAAGATAGGGGGGGCGACTATGGCTACACCTTC. As protein: CASSQDRGGDYGYTF.

The chain combines TRBV5-4 with TRBJ1-6; 9 nucleotides align to TRBD1. Germline V gene data show CDR1 as SGHNT and CDR2 as YYREEE (reference sequence). The CDR3 consists of 15 residues. Trimming at V came to 4 bases and at J to 8 bases, leaving 7 bases not matched to a gene. The CDR3 coding sequence is TGTGCCAGCAGCCCGAGGACAGGGGTTTATTCACCCCTCCACTTT. Translating it yields CASSPRTGVYSPLHF.

V usage is TRBV7-9 and J usage is TRBJ2-3; 7 bases are shared with TRBD2. V shed 6 bases, J shed 2 bases, and the junction held 5 bases outside the gene matches. Germline loops: CDR1 SEHNR, CDR2 FQNEAQ (reference sequence). The CDR3 loop spans 14 amino acids. DNA for the CDR3: TGTGCCAGCAGTGACCTAGCGGCCACAGATACGCAGTATTTT. Its protein is CASSDLAATDTQYF.

The chain carries TRBV5-1 and TRBJ2-5; perhaps TRBD1 as D (6 bases). Germline lookup yields CDR1 SGHRS and CDR2 YFSETQ. V was pared by 0 bases and J by 3 bases, with 12 bases between. The CDR3 length is 15 residues. The CDR3: CASSLEPDSKETQYF. DNA of the CDR3: TGCGCCAGCAGCTTGGAACCGGACAGTAAAGAGACCCAGTACTTC.

This clone has only one observation. The rearrangement joins TRBV6-5 to TRBJ1-1; D uncertain. CDR1 and CDR2 from the germline V gene are MNHEY and SVGAGI. Trimming removed 6 bases from V and 1 base from J, with 6 bases in between. CDR3 length equals 12 residues. CDR3 region: CASRRTNTEAFF. Here the CDR3 DNA reads TGTGCCAGCAGGAGAACGAACACTGAAGCTTTCTTT.

The chain is built from TRBV9 and TRBJ1-6, with D hard to call. The ends were cut back, 0 bases at V and 5 bases at J, with 9 bases in the middle. The CDR3 totals 15 residues. Germline lookup yields CDR1 SGDLS and CDR2 YYNGEE. The CDR3 sequence is CASSVGADNNSPLHF. CDR3 DNA sequence: TGTGCCAGCAGCGTAGGAGCAGACAATAATTCACCCCTCCACTTT. Complete variable domain (other parts from reference TRBV9 and TRBJ1-6): DSGVTQTPKHLITATGQRVTLRCSPRSGDLSVYWYQQSLDQGLQFLIQYYNGEERAKGNILERFSAQQFPDLHSELNLSSLELGDSALYFCASSVGADNNSPLHFGNGTRLTVT.

The chain recombines TRBV5-1 with TRBJ2-3; tentatively, D is TRBD2 (5 bases). The CDR3 is 13 residues long. Per the germline V gene, CDR1 is SGHRS and CDR2 is YFSETQ. Trimming removed 4 bases from V and 2 bases from J, with 8 bases in between. The CDR3 nucleotides are TGCGCCAGCAGCCAACGGGACACAGATACGCAGTATTTT. Protein product: CASSQRDTDTQYF.

The table lists this clone with a few counts. The V and J genes are TRBV12-3 or TRBV12-4 and TRBJ2-7, with 7 nucleotides matching TRBD1. The CDR3 covers 12 residues. Germline trimming cut 6 bases from V and 3 bases from J; bases unmatched to any gene: 2. CDR3 region: CASSWDSYEQYF. CDR3 DNA sequence: TGTGCCAGCAGCTGGGACAGCTACGAGCAGTACTTC.

This rearrangement joins TRBV2 to TRBJ2-5, with TRBD2 matching 10 bases. Germline values: CDR1 SNHLY, CDR2 FYNNEI. Unmatched junction bases numbered 5, after V lost 4 bases and J lost 3 bases. The CDR3 runs to 15 residues. CDR3 bases: TGTGCCAGCAGTGTTGAGCTAGCGGGGGAAGAGACCCAGTACTTC. As protein: CASSVELAGEETQYF.

The rearrangement links TRBV2 to TRBJ1-1, with D hard to call. The CDR3 spans 15 residues. CDR1 and CDR2 from the germline V gene are SNHLY and FYNNEI. V shed 1 base and J shed 10 bases, with 19 bases lying between them. DNA of the CDR3: TGTGCCAGCAGTGAAGTTCGTAGTTGGTTAGCGGGAGCTTTCTTT. Amino acid sequence: CASSEVRSWLAGAFF.

In this sample, this clone turned up a few times. The chain employs TRBV5-1 and TRBJ2-2; 7 bases fit TRBD2. Germline V gene data show CDR1 as SGHRS and CDR2 as YFSETQ. The ends lost 2 bases at V and 1 base at J; junction bases unmatched: 2. The CDR3 extends over 15 amino acids. The CDR3 DNA reads TGCGCCAGCAGCTTCCTAGCGGTGAACACCGGGGAGCTGTTTTTT. Its protein product is CASSFLAVNTGELFF.

This chain uses TRBV29-1 with TRBJ2-1; D unresolved. This CDR3 is 11 amino acids long. Looked up from germline, CDR1 is SQVTM and CDR2 is ANQGSEA. V shed 4 bases and J shed 5 bases, with 6 bases lying between them. The CDR3 DNA reads as TGCAGCGTTGTGCTACACAATGAGCAGTTCTTC. As protein: CSVVLHNEQFF.

The chain carries TRBV4-1 and TRBJ2-1, with TRBD1 matching over 8 bases. Germline values: CDR1 MGHRA, CDR2 YSYEKL. Losses at the gene ends were 7 bases for V and 11 bases for J; bases not matched to a gene: 13. This CDR3 has 14 amino acids. The CDR3: CASTAPDRAQKQFF. The CDR3 DNA reads as TGCGCCAGCACAGCGCCGGACAGGGCACAAAAGCAGTTCTTC.

This clone was picked up one time. The chain couples TRBV6-5 to TRBJ2-7; D might be TRBD1 (6 bases). Germline CDR1 and CDR2: MNHEY and SVGAGI. This CDR3 region has 14 residues. V was trimmed by 8 bases and J by 0 bases, leaving 14 bases between them. The CDR3 DNA follows: TGTGCCAGCTGGGGGCAGGTGAGCTCCTACGAGCAGTACTTC. Its protein is CASWGQVSSYEQYF.

The chain is built from TRBV19 and TRBJ1-2; the D gene is possibly TRBD1 (5 bases). Germline V gene lookup returns CDR1 LNHDA and CDR2 SQIVND (reference sequence). The length of the CDR3 is 11 residues. The V end was cut by 7 bases, the J end by 8 bases, with 11 bases between. CDR3 in DNA: TGTGCCAGTATGTGGGGCATGGGCTACACCTTC. This translates into CASMWGMGYTF.

J is TRBJ2-7 and V is TRBV18; tentatively, D is TRBD1 (5 bases). The length of the CDR3 is 14 residues. V was pared by 0 bases and J by 3 bases, with 9 bases between. Germline CDR1 reads KGHSH; CDR2 reads LQKENI. CDR3 amino acids: CASSPPTEFYEQYF. CDR3 bases: TGTGCCAGCTCACCACCGACAGAGTTCTACGAGCAGTACTTC.

The chain combines TRBV11-2 with TRBJ2-2; D perhaps matches TRBD2 (8 bases). The CDR3 totals 18 residues. Germline CDR1 reads SGHAT; CDR2 reads FQNNGV. Trimming removed 4 bases at V and 0 bases at J, with 18 bases between. CDR3 amino acids: CASSSFGGGQSNTGELFF. The CDR3 DNA sequence: TGTGCCAGCAGCTCCTTCGGGGGGGGACAGTCGAACACCGGGGAGCTGTTTTTT.